This T cell receptor (beta chain) was observed in a study of Ad26.COV2.S vaccination and SARS-CoV-2 variants. Whole-study findings and limits: Spike-specific TCR breadth ran higher among vaccine recipients than placebo recipients. Using TCR breadth and depth analyses may have led to underestimated total T cell responses. Reportedly, spike-specific CD8+ and CD4+ T cell responses achieved substantial breadth once vaccination had taken place.

Libraries were prepared by immunoSEQ multiplex PCR; TCRdb keeps only in-frame clonotypes and omits some of them. The repertoire holds roughly 420,000 clones, with approximately 89% as singletons. CDR3 size: 15 residues. The germline gives CDR1 MNHEY, CDR2 SMNVEV (reference sequence). Trimming removed 0 bases from V and 7 bases from J; junction bases left unmatched: 0. About this clone: Its antigen remains unidentified.

Treatment noted: 19 received Ad26.COV2.S at low or high dose, single or two shots; several received placebo; per-sample allocation not given. Each sample was drawn 63 days after the first injection (of vaccine or placebo). Its platform was an Ad26 vector, and its expressed antigen was Wuhan-strain SARS-CoV-2 spike. The TCR was taken from a person between 18 and 65 years old who received the Ad26.COV2.S COVID-19 vaccine or a placebo. The material was peripheral blood, obtained in a trial of Ad26.COV2.S vaccine versus placebo. The rearrangement links TRBV27 to TRBJ2-1, with 13 bases identical to TRBD2. CDR3 DNA: TGTGCCAGCAGTTTATCGGGACTAGCGGGAAATGAGCAGTTCTTC. It specifies CASSLSGLAGNEQFF.